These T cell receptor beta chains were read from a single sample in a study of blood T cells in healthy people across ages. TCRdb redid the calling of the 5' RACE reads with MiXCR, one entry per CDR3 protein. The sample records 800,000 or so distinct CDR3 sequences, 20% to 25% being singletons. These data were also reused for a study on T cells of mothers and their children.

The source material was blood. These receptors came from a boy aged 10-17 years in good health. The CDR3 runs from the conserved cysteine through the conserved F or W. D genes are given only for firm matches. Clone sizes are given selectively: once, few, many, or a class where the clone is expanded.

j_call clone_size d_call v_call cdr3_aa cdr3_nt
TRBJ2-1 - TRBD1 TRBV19 CASIQDRSYNEQFF TGTGCCAGTATCCAGGACAGGTCCTACAATGAGCAGTTCTTC
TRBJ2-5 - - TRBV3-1 CASSHPAAAKETRYF TGTGCCAGCAGCCATCCCGCAGCGGCTAAAGAGACCCGGTACTTC
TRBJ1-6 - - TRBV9 CASSVVGGSNSPLHF TGTGCCAGCAGCGTGGTGGGGGGGAGCAATTCACCCCTCCACTTT
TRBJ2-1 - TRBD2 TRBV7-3 CASSLKTVGLAGGNEQFF TGTGCCAGCAGCTTAAAAACGGTTGGACTAGCGGGAGGCAATGAGCAGTTCTTC
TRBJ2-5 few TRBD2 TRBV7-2 CASTGGMTQYF TGTGCCAGCACCGGGGGGATGACCCAGTACTTC
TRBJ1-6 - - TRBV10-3 CAISESGLRPRNSPLHF TGTGCCATCAGTGAGTCGGGGTTGAGGCCTAGAAATTCACCCCTCCACTTT
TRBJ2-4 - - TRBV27 CASSHFSPQGRSIQYF TGTGCCAGCAGTCATTTTTCCCCTCAGGGGAGATCGATTCAGTACTTC
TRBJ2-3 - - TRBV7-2 CASSLIPLDTQYF TGTGCCAGCAGCTTAATCCCCTTAGATACGCAGTATTTT
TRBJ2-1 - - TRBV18 CASSLFDNEQFF TGTGCCAGCTCACTTTTCGACAATGAGCAGTTCTTC
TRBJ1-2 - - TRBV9 CASSLLGGPLNYGYTF TGTGCCAGCAGCTTATTAGGGGGACCCTTGAACTATGGCTACACCTTC
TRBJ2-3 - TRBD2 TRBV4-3 CASSQRLAGTDTQYF TGCGCCAGCAGCCAGCGACTAGCGGGCACAGATACGCAGTATTTT
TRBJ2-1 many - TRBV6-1 CASSSELSSYNEQFF TGTGCCAGCAGTTCCGAGTTAAGCTCCTACAATGAGCAGTTCTTC
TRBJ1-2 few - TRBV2 CASRRRIYGYTF TGTGCCAGTCGAAGACGGATCTATGGCTACACCTTC
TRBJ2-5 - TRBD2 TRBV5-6 CASRSGGQTQYF TGTGCCAGCAGGAGCGGGGGACAGACCCAGTACTTC
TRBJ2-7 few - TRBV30 CAWQETGITYEQYF TGTGCCTGGCAAGAAACCGGGATCACCTACGAGCAGTACTTC
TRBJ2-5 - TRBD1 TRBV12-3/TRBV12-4 CASSFRGTGIFGETQYF TGTGCCAGCAGTTTTCGCGGGACAGGGATCTTTGGGGAGACCCAGTACTTC
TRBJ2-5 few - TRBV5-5 CASSFDFGIQQETQYF TGTGCCAGCAGCTTTGATTTTGGGATTCAACAGGAGACCCAGTACTTC
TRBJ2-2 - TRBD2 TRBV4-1 CASSYGTNLYTGELFF TGCGCCAGCAGTTACGGGACTAACCTATACACCGGGGAGCTGTTTTTT
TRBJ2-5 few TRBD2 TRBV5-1 CASSPLAGRQETQYF TGCGCCAGCAGCCCATTAGCGGGGAGGCAAGAGACCCAGTACTTC
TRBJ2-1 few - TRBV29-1 CSVDILDSQYYNEQFF TGCAGCGTTGACATTTTGGACAGTCAGTATTACAATGAGCAGTTCTTC
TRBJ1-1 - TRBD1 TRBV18 CASSPTWTGGQDTEAFF TGTGCCAGCTCACCAACGTGGACAGGGGGCCAGGACACTGAAGCTTTCTTT
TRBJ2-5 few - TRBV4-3 CASSQETGTQYF TGCGCCAGCAGCCAAGAAACTGGGACCCAGTACTTC
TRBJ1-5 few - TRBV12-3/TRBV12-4 CASSFTDLSPQHF TGTGCCAGCAGTTTTACGGACCTTTCCCCCCAGCATTTT
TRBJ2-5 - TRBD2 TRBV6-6 CASRQSGEETQYF TGTGCCAGCCGACAGAGCGGGGAAGAGACCCAGTACTTC
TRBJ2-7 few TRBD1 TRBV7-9 CASSPMGQGARYEQYF TGTGCCAGCAGCCCGATGGGACAGGGGGCGCGGTACGAGCAGTACTTC
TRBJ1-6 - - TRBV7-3 CASSLEGNNSPLHF TGTGCCAGCAGCTTAGAGGGTAATAATTCACCCCTCCACTTT
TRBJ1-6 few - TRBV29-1 CSESGFHF TGCAGCGAGTCGGGGTTCCACTTT
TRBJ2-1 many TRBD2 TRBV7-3 CASSPRAGGSYNEQFF TGTGCCAGCAGTCCCAGGGCGGGAGGGTCCTACAATGAGCAGTTCTTC
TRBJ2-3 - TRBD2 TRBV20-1 CSARGGISGTSTDTQYF TGCAGTGCTAGGGGAGGGATTAGCGGGACTAGCACAGATACGCAGTATTTT
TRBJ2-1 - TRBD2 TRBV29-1 CSEGLAGGSYNEQFF TGCAGCGAGGGGCTAGCGGGAGGGTCCTACAATGAGCAGTTCTTC
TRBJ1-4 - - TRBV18 CASSPPQSGVATNEKLFF TGTGCCAGCTCACCACCCCAATCGGGGGTTGCAACTAATGAAAAACTGTTTTTT
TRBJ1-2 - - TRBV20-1 CSARDLQYMGAVNYGYTF TGCAGTGCTAGAGATCTCCAATATATGGGGGCTGTAAACTATGGCTACACCTTC
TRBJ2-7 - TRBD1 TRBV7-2 CASSLGTGKYEQYF TGTGCCAGCAGCTTAGGGACAGGGAAATACGAGCAGTACTTC
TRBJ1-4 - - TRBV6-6 CASSPVFSTNEKLFF TGTGCCAGCAGTCCTGTGTTCAGCACTAATGAAAAACTGTTTTTT
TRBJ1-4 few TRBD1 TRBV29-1 CSCATGTVNEKLFF TGCAGCTGCGCTACCGGGACAGTTAATGAAAAACTGTTTTTT
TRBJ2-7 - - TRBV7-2 CAGFEQYF TGTGCAGGTTTCGAGCAGTACTTC
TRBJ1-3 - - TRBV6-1 CASSRGQPASGNTIYF TGTGCCAGCAGCCGTGGACAGCCTGCCTCTGGAAACACCATATATTTT
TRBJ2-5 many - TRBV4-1 CASSQETELGGTQYF TGCGCCAGCAGCCAAGAAACGGAACTAGGGGGGACCCAGTACTTC
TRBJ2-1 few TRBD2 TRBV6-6 CASSYSAGVFSNEQFF TGTGCCAGCAGTTACTCTGCGGGAGTATTTTCCAATGAGCAGTTCTTC
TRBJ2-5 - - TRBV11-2 CASSNGQTQYF TGTGCCAGCAGCAATGGACAAACCCAGTACTTC
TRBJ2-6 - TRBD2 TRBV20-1 CSARPGLEAGANVLTF TGCAGTGCTAGACCGGGACTAGAGGCTGGGGCCAACGTCCTGACTTTC
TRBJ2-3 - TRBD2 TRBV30 CARDQGAGSADTQYF TGTGCCCGGGATCAGGGAGCGGGGAGCGCAGATACGCAGTATTTT
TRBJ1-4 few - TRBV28 CASSLFGGWDEKLFF TGTGCCAGCAGTTTATTCGGGGGGTGGGATGAAAAACTGTTTTTT
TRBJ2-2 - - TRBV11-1 CASRDGLHLTGELFF TGTGCCAGCAGGGACGGACTGCATCTCACCGGGGAGCTGTTTTTT
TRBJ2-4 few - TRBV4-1 CASSQDTYEASKAKNIQYF TGCGCCAGCAGCCAAGATACCTACGAGGCCTCAAAAGCCAAAAACATTCAGTACTTC
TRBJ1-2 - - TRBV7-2 CASSENYGYTF TGTGCCAGCAGCGAGAACTATGGCTACACCTTC
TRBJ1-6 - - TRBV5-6 CASSSPTNNSPLHF TGTGCCAGCAGCTCACCTACAAACAATTCACCCCTCCACTTT